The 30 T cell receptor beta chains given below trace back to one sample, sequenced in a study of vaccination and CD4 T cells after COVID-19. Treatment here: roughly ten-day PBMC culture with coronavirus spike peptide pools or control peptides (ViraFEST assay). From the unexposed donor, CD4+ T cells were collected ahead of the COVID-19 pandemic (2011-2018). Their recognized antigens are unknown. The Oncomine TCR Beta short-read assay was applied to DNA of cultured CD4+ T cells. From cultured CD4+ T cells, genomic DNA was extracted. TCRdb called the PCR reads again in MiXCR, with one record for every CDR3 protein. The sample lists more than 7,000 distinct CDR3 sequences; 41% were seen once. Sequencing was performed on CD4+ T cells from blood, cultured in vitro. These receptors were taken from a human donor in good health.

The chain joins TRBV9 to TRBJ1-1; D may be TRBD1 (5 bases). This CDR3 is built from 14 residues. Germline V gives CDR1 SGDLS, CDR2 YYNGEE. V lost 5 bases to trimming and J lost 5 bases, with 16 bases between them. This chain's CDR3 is CASSPSGRETEAFF. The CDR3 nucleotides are TGTGCCAGCAGTCCTTCAGGGCGAGAAACTGAAGCTTTCTTT. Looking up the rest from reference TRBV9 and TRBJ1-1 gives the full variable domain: DSGVTQTPKHLITATGQRVTLRCSPRSGDLSVYWYQQSLDQGLQFLIQYYNGEERAKGNILERFSAQQFPDLHSELNLSSLELGDSALYFCASSPSGRETEAFFGQGTRLTVV.

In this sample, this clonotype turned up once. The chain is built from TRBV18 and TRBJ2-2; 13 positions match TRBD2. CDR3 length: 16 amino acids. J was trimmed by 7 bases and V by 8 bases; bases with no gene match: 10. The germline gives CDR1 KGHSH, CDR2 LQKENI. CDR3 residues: CASTVGLAGRDGELFF. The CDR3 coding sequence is TGTGCCAGCACCGTGGGACTAGCGGGACGGGACGGGGAGCTGTTTTTT.

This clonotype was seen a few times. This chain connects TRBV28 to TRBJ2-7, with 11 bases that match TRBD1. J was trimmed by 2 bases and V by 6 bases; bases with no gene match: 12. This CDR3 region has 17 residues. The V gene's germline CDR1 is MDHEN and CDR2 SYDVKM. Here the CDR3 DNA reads TGTGCCAGCAGCACCCCGGGACAGGGGGGTCGAACCTACGAGCAGTACTTC. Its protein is CASSTPGQGGRTYEQYF.

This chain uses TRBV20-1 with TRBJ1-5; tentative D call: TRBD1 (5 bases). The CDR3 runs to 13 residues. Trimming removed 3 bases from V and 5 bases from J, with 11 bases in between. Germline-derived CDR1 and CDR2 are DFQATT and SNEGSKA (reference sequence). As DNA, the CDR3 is TGCAGTGCTAGTCAGGGCGTTGATCAGCCCCAGCATTTT. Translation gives CSASQGVDQPQHF.

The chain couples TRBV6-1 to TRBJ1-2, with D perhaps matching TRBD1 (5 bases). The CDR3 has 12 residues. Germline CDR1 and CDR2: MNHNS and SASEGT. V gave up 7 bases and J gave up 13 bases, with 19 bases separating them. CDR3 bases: TGTGCCAGCATCGAAAGGGGTCCTTATTGCACCTTC. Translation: CASIERGPYCTF.

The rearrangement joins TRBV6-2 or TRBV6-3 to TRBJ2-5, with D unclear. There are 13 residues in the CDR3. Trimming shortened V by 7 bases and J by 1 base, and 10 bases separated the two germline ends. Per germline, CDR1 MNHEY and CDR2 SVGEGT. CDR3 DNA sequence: TGTGCCAGCACCCCACAGACCCAAGAGACCCAGTACTTC. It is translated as CASTPQTQETQYF.

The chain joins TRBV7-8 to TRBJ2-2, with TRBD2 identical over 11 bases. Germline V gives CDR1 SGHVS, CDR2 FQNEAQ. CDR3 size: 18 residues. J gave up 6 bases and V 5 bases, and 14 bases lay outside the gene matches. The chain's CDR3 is CASSLRALAGGPPGELFF. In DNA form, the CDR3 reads TGTGCCAGCAGCCTTAGGGCATTAGCGGGAGGGCCGCCCGGGGAGCTGTTTTTT. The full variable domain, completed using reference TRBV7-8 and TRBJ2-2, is GAGVSQSPRYKVAKRGQDVALRCDPISGHVSLFWYQQALGQGPEFLTYFQNEAQLDKSGLPSDRFFAERPEGSVSTLKIQRTQQEDSAVYLCASSLRALAGGPPGELFFGEGSRLTVL.

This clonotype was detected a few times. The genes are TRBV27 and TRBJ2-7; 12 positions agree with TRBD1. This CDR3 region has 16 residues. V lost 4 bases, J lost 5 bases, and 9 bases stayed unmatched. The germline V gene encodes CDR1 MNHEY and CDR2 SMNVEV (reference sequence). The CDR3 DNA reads TGTGCCAGCAGTTATACCCCGGGGACAGGGGGCCACGAGCAGTACTTC. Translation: CASSYTPGTGGHEQYF.

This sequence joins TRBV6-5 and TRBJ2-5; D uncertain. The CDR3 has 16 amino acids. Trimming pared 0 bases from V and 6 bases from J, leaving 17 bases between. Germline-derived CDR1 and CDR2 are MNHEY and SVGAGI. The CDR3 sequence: CASSYSLVGALKTQYF. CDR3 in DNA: TGTGCCAGCAGTTACTCGTTGGTAGGCGCCCTTAAGACCCAGTACTTC.

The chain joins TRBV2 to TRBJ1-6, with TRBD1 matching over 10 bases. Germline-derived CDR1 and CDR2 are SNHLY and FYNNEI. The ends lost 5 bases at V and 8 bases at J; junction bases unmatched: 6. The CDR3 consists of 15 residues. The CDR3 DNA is TGTGCCAGCAGTAGACAGGGGGCGAGTGATTCACCCCTCCACTTT. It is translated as CASSRQGASDSPLHF.

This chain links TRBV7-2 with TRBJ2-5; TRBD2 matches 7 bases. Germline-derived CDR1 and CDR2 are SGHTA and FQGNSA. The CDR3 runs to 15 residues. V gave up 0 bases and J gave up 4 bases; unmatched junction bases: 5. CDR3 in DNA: TGTGCCAGCAGCTTAGCATCGGGAGGAGGAGAGACCCAGTACTTC. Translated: CASSLASGGGETQYF.

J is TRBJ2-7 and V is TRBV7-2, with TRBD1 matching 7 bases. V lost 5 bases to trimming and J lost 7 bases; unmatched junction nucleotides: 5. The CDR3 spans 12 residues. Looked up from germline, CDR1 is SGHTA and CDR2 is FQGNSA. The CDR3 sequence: CASSRTGQEQYF. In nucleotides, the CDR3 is TGTGCCAGCAGCCGGACAGGTCAGGAGCAGTACTTC.

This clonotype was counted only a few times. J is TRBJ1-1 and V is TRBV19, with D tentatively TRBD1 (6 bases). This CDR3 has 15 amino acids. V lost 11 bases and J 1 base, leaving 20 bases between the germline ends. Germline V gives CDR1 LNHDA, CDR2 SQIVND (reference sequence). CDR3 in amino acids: CASSPLTGENTEAFF. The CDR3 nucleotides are TGTGCCTCCTCCCCCTTGACAGGTGAGAACACTGAAGCTTTCTTT.

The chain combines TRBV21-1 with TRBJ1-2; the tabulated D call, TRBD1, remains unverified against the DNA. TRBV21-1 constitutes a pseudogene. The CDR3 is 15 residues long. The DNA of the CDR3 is TGTGCCAGCAGCAAGATAAACAGGAGTAACTATGGCTACACCTTC. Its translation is CASSKINRSNYGYTF.

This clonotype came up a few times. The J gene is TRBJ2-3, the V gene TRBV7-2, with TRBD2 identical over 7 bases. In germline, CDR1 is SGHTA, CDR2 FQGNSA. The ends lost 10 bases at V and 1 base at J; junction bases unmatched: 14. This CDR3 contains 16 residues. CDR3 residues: CATGRGGGRGTDTQYF. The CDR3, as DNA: TGTGCCACCGGCAGAGGCGGGGGACGGGGCACAGATACGCAGTATTTT. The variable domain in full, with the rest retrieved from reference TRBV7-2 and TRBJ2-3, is GAGVSQSPSNKVTEKGKDVELRCDPISGHTALYWYRQSLGQGLEFLIYFQGNSAPDKSGLPSDRFSAERTGGSVSTLTIQRTQQEDSAVYLCATGRGGGRGTDTQYFGPGTRLTVL.

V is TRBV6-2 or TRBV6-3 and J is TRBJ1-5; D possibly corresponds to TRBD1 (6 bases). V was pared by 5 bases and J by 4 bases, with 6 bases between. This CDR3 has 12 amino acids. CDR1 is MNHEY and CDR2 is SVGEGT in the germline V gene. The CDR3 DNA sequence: TGTGCCAGCAGTCAGGGGAATCAGCCCCAGCATTTT. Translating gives CASSQGNQPQHF.

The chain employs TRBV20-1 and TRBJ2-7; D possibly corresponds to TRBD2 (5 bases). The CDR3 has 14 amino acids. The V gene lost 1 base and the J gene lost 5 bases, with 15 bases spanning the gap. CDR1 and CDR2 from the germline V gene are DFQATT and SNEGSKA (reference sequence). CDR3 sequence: CSARATTGYDEQYF. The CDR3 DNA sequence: TGCAGTGCTAGAGCGACTACGGGCTATGACGAGCAGTACTTC.

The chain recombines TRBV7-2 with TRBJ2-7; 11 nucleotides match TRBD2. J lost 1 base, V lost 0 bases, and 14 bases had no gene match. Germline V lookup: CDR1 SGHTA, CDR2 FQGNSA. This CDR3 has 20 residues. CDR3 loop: CASSLASTGVAGGRSYEQYF. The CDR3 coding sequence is TGTGCCAGCAGCTTAGCATCTACGGGGGTAGCGGGAGGGAGGTCCTACGAGCAGTACTTC.

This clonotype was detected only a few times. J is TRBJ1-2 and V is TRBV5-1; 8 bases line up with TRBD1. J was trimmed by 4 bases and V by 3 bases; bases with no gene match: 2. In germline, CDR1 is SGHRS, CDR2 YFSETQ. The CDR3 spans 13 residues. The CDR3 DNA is TGCGCCAGCAGCTCGGGACAGGCCTATGGCTACACCTTC. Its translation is CASSSGQAYGYTF.

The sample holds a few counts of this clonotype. CDR3 residues: CASSLAATYEQYF. The CDR3 bases are TGTGCCAGCAGCTTAGCCGCAACCTACGAGCAGTACTTC. The rearrangement joins TRBV7-3 to TRBJ2-7; D gene ambiguous. This CDR3 is 13 amino acids long. Per germline, CDR1 SGHTA and CDR2 FQGTGA. Trimming took off 2 bases at V and 2 bases at J, with 7 bases between the two ends.

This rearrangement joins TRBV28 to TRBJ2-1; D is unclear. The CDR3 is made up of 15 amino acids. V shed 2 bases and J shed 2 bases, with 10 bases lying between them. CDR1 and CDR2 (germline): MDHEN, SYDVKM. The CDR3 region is CASSLGSNPYNEQFF. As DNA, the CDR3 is TGTGCCAGCAGTTTAGGTAGCAACCCCTACAATGAGCAGTTCTTC.

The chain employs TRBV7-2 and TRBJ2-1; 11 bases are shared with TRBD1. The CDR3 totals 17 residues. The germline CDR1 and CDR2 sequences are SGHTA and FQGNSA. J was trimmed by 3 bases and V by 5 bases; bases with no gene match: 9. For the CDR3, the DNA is TGTGCCAGCAGCCGGAGACCGGGACAGGGGGACTACAATGAGCAGTTCTTC. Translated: CASSRRPGQGDYNEQFF.

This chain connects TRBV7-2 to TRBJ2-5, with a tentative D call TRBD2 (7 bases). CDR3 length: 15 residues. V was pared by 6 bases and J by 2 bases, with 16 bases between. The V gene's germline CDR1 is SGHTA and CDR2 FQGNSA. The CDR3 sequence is CASRRGGGTQETQYF. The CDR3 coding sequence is TGTGCCAGCAGAAGGGGGGGCGGGACTCAAGAGACCCAGTACTTC.

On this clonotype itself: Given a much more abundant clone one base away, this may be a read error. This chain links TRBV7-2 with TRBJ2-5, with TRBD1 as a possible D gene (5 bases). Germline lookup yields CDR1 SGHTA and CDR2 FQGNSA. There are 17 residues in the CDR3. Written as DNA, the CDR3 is TGTGTCAGCAGCCCAGACTTCCTTAGCAGGGACCAAGAGACCCAGTACTTC. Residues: CVSSPDFLSRDQETQYF.

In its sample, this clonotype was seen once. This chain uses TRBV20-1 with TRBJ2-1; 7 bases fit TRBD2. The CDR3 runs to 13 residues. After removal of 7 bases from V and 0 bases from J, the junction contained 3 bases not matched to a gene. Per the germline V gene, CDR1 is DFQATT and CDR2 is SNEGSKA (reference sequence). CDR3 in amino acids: CSVRTSSYNEQFF. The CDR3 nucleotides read TGCAGTGTCCGGACTAGCTCCTACAATGAGCAGTTCTTC.

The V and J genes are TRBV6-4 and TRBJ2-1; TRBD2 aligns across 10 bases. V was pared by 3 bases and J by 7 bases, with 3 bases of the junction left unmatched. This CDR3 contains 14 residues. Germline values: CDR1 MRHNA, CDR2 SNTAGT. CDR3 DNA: TGTGCCAGCAGTGAAGCGGGAGGGGGGAATGAGCAGTTCTTC. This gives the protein CASSEAGGGNEQFF.

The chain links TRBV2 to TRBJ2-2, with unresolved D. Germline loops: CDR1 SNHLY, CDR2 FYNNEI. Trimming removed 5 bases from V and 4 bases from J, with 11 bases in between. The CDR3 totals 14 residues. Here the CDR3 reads CASSLKMGTGELFF. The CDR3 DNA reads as TGTGCCAGCAGTCTTAAAATGGGCACCGGGGAGCTGTTTTTT.

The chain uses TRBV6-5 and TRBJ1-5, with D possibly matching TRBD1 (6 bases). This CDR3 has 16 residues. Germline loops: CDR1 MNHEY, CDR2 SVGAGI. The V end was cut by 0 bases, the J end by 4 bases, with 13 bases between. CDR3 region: CASSYSSRGGNQPQHF. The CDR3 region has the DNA TGTGCCAGCAGTTACTCGTCCAGGGGCGGGAATCAGCCCCAGCATTTT.

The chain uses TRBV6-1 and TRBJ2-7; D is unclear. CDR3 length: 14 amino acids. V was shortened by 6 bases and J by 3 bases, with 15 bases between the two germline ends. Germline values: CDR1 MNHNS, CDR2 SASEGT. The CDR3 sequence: CASRRPGRLYEQYF. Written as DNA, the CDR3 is TGTGCCAGCAGGCGACCCGGACGACTCTACGAGCAGTACTTC.

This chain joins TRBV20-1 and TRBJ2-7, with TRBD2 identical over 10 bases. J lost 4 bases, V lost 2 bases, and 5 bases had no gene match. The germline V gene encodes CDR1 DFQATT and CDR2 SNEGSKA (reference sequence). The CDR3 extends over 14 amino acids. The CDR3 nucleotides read TGCAGTGCTAGAAGCGGGAGGGGTTTGTACGAGCAGTACTTC. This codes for CSARSGRGLYEQYF.